Presented here are 19 T cell receptor beta chains from one specimen sequenced in a study of blood T cells in healthy people across ages. Sample-barcoded 5' priming and a J-beta primer mix drove a second PCR of about 6 to 12 cycles. TCRdb analysed the 5' RACE reads with MiXCR anew, one entry per CDR3 protein. The data contain roughly 1.5 million distinct CDR3 sequences, 35% to 45% of them singletons. Sequences were obtained from blood. The receptor set was obtained from a woman aged 18-30 years in good health.

This clonotype appeared a few times. The chain joins TRBV6-6 to TRBJ2-1; D gene uncertain. The CDR3 contains 15 residues. Deletions cut 4 bases from V and 0 bases from J, with 10 bases between. The germline V gene encodes CDR1 MNHNY and CDR2 SVGAGI (reference sequence). CDR3: CASSSPKSSYNEQFF. The DNA of the CDR3 is TGTGCCAGCAGTTCGCCCAAGAGCTCCTACAATGAGCAGTTCTTC.

As concerns this clonotype: At one end the junction does not follow the germline gene, possibly because of a read error. The chain employs TRBV7-2 and TRBJ2-1; 10 bases line up with TRBD1. The CDR3 runs 15 residues. Germline CDR1 reads SGHTA; CDR2 reads FQGNSA. CDR3 sequence: CDSSLRDRGRNEQFF. The CDR3 DNA sequence: TGTGACAGCAGCCTCCGGGACAGGGGACGAAATGAGCAGTTCTTC.

A few counts support this clonotype. J is TRBJ1-5 and V is TRBV12-3 or TRBV12-4; 11 bases map to TRBD1. V was clipped by 4 bases and J by 5 bases; unmatched bases: 1. This CDR3 is built from 14 residues. The CDR3 sequence is CASSWGQGDQPQHF. CDR3 nucleotide sequence: TGTGCCAGCAGTTGGGGACAGGGGGATCAGCCCCAGCATTTT.

The V and J genes are TRBV28 and TRBJ2-1, with 7 bases identical to TRBD2. From germline, CDR1 is MDHEN and CDR2 SYDVKM. The junction had 3 bases not matched to a gene; V was cut back by 3 bases and J by 1 base. The CDR3 totals 15 residues. The CDR3 loop reads CASSFPAGSYNEQFF. In DNA form, the CDR3 reads TGTGCCAGCAGTTTCCCAGCGGGGTCCTACAATGAGCAGTTCTTC.

This clonotype was seen ten or more times. The chain combines TRBV4-2 with TRBJ1-1, with D perhaps matching TRBD1 (5 bases). The CDR3 is 17 amino acids. CDR1 is LGHNA and CDR2 is YNFKEQ in the germline V gene. V lost 3 bases to trimming and J lost 0 bases, with 17 bases between them. The CDR3 DNA sequence: TGTGCCAGCAGCCAGACATGGGGGGGAGAGGTGAACACTGAAGCTTTCTTT. It is translated as CASSQTWGGEVNTEAFF.

CDR3 amino acids: CASSRSRADTQYF. CDR3 DNA sequence: TGTGCCAGCAGTAGAAGTAGGGCAGATACGCAGTATTTT. The V and J genes are TRBV27 and TRBJ2-3; D is undetermined. Germline loops: CDR1 MNHEY, CDR2 SMNVEV (reference sequence). The CDR3 consists of 13 residues. The V and J ends lost 5 bases and 4 bases respectively, with 10 bases between them.

V gene TRBV20-1 combines with J gene TRBJ2-7; 7 nucleotides match TRBD1. The germline V gene encodes CDR1 DFQATT and CDR2 SNEGSKA (reference sequence). The CDR3 is made up of 13 amino acids. V trimming: 7 bases; J trimming: 4 bases; junction bases outside the gene matches: 10. CDR3 DNA: TGCAGTGTTACCGGGACAGTGGGATACGAGCAGTACTTC. Translation: CSVTGTVGYEQYF.

This chain links TRBV3-1 with TRBJ2-1, with D unresolved. Germline CDR1 is LGHDT and CDR2 is YNNKEL (reference sequence). Deletions cut 1 base from V and 9 bases from J, with 13 bases between. This CDR3 is 14 amino acids long. CDR3 amino acids: CASSQVGGSVEQFF. DNA for the CDR3: TGTGCCAGCAGCCAAGTGGGCGGATCGGTTGAGCAGTTCTTC.

This chain joins TRBV5-1 and TRBJ2-1, with 12 bases lining up with TRBD2. CDR1 and CDR2 from the germline V gene are SGHRS and YFSETQ. After removal of 2 bases from V and 15 bases from J, the junction contained 9 bases not matched to a gene. CDR3 length: 14 amino acids. The CDR3 DNA is TGCGCCAGCAGCTTACAGACTAGCGGGAGTGGAACGTTCTTC. It translates to CASSLQTSGSGTFF.

This clonotype came up a few times. The chain employs TRBV10-2 and TRBJ1-4; tentatively, D is TRBD1 (6 bases). This CDR3 is 12 amino acids long. V lost 4 bases to trimming and J lost 9 bases, with 9 bases between them. Germline-derived CDR1 and CDR2 are WSHSY and SAAADI. The CDR3 coding sequence is TGCGCCAGCAGTGTACAGGGACAAAAACTGTTTTTT. Translated: CASSVQGQKLFF.

Only a few counts were recorded for this clonotype. CDR3 loop: CASSETHGYTF. The CDR3 region has the DNA TGTGCCAGCAGCGAAACTCATGGCTACACCTTC. The chain joins TRBV21-1 to TRBJ1-2. TRBV21-1 is classified as a pseudogene. The CDR3 length is 11 residues.

This clonotype appeared a few times. The rearrangement links TRBV12-3 or TRBV12-4 to TRBJ2-3, with 10 positions matching TRBD2. Trimming at V came to 8 bases and at J to 6 bases, leaving 14 bases not matched to a gene. The CDR3 is made up of 16 amino acids. CDR3 protein: CASRRQPAGGPDTQYF. The CDR3 DNA reads TGTGCCAGCCGGCGTCAACCAGCGGGGGGGCCTGATACGCAGTATTTT.

The chain recombines TRBV12-3 or TRBV12-4 with TRBJ2-7; 14 bases agree with TRBD2. The assigned J gene may be wrong: the sequence end matches TRBJ2-5 better. The CDR3 consists of 15 residues. The CDR3 nucleotides are TGTGCCAGCAGTTCCGGGACTAGCGGGGGTAGGACCCAGTACTTC. This encodes CASSSGTSGGRTQYF.

The gene calls are TRBV28 and TRBJ1-5; a possible D gene is TRBD1 (6 bases). Germline CDR1 and CDR2: MDHEN and SYDVKM. This CDR3 is 15 amino acids long. Deletions cut 6 bases from V and 2 bases from J, with 14 bases between. CDR3 amino acids: CASRVGGLGNQPQHF. The CDR3 DNA reads as TGTGCCAGCAGAGTAGGGGGTCTGGGCAATCAGCCCCAGCATTTT.

The gene calls are TRBV10-3 and TRBJ2-3; 8 nucleotides agree with TRBD2. With V trimmed by 3 bases and J by 2 bases, 1 base remained unmatched. CDR1 ENHRY and CDR2 SYGVKD come from the germline V gene. The CDR3 is 14 residues long. The CDR3 DNA sequence: TGTGCCATCAGTGATAGCGGGACCACAGATACGCAGTATTTT. It codes for CAISDSGTTDTQYF.

This clonotype came up once. V gene TRBV25-1 combines with J gene TRBJ2-1; possible D gene TRBD2, 6 bases. The V gene's germline CDR1 is MGHDK and CDR2 SYGVNS. The CDR3 consists of 11 residues. The V gene lost 6 bases and the J gene lost 9 bases, with 9 bases spanning the gap. The CDR3 region has the DNA TGTGCCAGCAGGGAGGGTGGTGAGCAGTTCTTC. Its translation is CASREGGEQFF. Based on the CDR3 plus reference TRBV25-1 and TRBJ2-1, the full variable domain is EADIYQTPRYLVIGTGKKITLECSQTMGHDKMYWYQQDPGMELHLIHYSYGVNSTEKGDLSSESTVSRIRTEHFPLTLESARPSHTSQYLCASREGGEQFFGPGTRLTVL.

This clonotype was observed a handful of times. The chain employs TRBV7-9 and TRBJ2-7; D is possibly TRBD2 (5 bases). The CDR3 covers 18 residues. Germline loops: CDR1 SEHNR, CDR2 FQNEAQ (reference sequence). Trimming left V 4 bases short and J 1 base short, with 23 bases between. CDR3 protein: CASSSSWRDTGGSYEQYF. DNA for the CDR3: TGTGCCAGCAGCTCCTCCTGGCGAGACACCGGAGGATCCTACGAGCAGTACTTC.

The chain uses TRBV4-3 and TRBJ2-1; 12 bases line up with TRBD2. Losses at the gene ends were 0 bases for V and 9 bases for J; bases not matched to a gene: 6. This CDR3 comprises 16 residues. Per germline, CDR1 LGHNA and CDR2 YSLEER. The DNA for the CDR3 is TGCGCCAGCAGCCAAGATGGGCTAGCGGGGGGGCGTGAGCAGTTCTTC. This sequence encodes CASSQDGLAGGREQFF.

This clonotype was counted many times. This chain joins TRBV9 and TRBJ1-1; no reliable D call. With 0 bases removed from V and 3 bases from J, the gap between germline ends came to 12 bases. Germline V gene sequence: CDR1 SGDLS, CDR2 YYNGEE. CDR3 length: 15 residues. CDR3 in amino acids: CASSVDPGLDTEAFF. Written as DNA, the CDR3 is TGTGCCAGCAGCGTAGACCCGGGGTTGGACACTGAAGCTTTCTTT.